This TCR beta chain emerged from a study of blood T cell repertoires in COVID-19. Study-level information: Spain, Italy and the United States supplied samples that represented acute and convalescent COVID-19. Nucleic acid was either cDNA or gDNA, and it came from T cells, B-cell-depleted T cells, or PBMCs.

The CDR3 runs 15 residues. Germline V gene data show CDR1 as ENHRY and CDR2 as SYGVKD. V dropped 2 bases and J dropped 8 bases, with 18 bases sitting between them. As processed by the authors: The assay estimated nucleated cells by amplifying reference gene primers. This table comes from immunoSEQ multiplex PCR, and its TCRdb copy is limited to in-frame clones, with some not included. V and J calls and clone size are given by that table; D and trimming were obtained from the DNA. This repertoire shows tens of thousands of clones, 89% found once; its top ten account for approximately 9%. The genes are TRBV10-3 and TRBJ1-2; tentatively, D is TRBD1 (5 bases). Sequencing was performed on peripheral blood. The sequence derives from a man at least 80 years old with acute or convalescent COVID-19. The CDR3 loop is CAISEGALEREGYTF. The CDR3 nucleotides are TGTGCCATCAGTGAGGGGGCTCTCGAAAGGGAAGGCTACACCTTC.